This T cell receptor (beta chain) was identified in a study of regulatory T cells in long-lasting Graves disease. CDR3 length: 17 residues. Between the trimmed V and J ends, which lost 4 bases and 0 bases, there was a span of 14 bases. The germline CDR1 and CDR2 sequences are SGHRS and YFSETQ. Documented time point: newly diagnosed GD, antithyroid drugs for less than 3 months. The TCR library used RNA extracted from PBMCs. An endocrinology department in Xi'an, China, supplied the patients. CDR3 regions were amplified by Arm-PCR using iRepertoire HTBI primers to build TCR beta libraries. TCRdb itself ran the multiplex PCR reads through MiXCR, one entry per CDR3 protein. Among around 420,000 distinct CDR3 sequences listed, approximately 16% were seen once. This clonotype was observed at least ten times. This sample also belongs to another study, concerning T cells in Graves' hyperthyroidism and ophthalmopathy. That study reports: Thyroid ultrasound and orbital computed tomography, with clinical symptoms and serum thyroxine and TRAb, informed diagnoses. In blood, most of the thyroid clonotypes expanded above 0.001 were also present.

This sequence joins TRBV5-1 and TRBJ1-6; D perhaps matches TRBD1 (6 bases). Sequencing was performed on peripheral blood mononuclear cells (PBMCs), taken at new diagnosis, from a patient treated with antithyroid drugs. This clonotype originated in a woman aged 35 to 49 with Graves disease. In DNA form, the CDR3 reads TGCGCCAGCAGCGTCAGGGGTGGAAGCTCCTATAATTCACCCCTCCACTTT. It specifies CASSVRGGSSYNSPLHF. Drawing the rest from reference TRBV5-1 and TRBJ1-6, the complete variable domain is KAGVTQTPRYLIKTRGQQVTLSCSPISGHRSVSWYQQTPGQGLQFLFEYFSETQRNKGNFPGRFSGRQFSNSRSEMNVSTLELGDSALYLCASSVRGGSSYNSPLHFGNGTRLTVT.